The present entry profiles one T cell receptor beta chain with its context. The CDR3 spans 13 residues. The germline V gene has CDR1 SGHTA and CDR2 FQGTGA. V was clipped by 2 bases and J by 8 bases, with 10 bases between them. Via MiXCR, TCRdb re-called the RT-PCR reads, giving one row per CDR3 protein. This sample has fewer than 800,000 distinct CDR3 sequences; approximately 15% occur once, and the top ten carry about 3.6%. The receptor was isolated from a female donor in good health, serving as a healthy control. The sample comprised memory CD4+ T cells from blood. The chain joins TRBV7-3 to TRBJ1-3, with D possibly TRBD1 on 6 matching bases. CDR3 sequence (DNA): TGTGCCAGCAGCTTAGAGGAGGGGGACACCATATATTTT. It specifies CASSLEEGDTIYF.